Listed here are 5 T cell receptor beta chains from one sample, sequenced in a study of blood T cell repertoires in COVID-19 (dated by TCRdb to about 2020). Library method: the immunoSEQ multiplex PCR assay. TCRdb re-hosts the immuneACCESS table, in-frame sequences only. Its copies lack some clones; in the studies checked, an unresolved V gene accounts for under half of them, and the cause for the rest is not known. A total of some 48,000 clones appear in this sample, 80% to 90% of them only once. About 5.2% of the sample is held by the ten biggest clonotypes. Sequences were obtained from peripheral blood. The receptor set was obtained from a human donor in a cohort sampled during active COVID-19.

This sequence joins TRBV5-6 and TRBJ2-1; D is unresolved. The V end lost 1 base, the J end lost 0 bases, and 11 bases lay between the germline ends. Germline loops: CDR1 SGHDT, CDR2 YYEEEE. CDR3 length: 16 amino acids. As DNA, the CDR3 is TGTGCCAGCAGCTTGAATCCCGGGTTCTCCTACAATGAGCAGTTCTTC. It specifies CASSLNPGFSYNEQFF.

This clone was counted a few times. The rearrangement links TRBV9 to TRBJ1-5; D is unclear. Germline V CDR1 and CDR2: SGDLS, YYNGEE. The germline V and J ends were trimmed by 4 bases and 4 bases, with 12 bases remaining between them. CDR3 size: 14 residues. Written as DNA, the CDR3 is TGTGCCAGCAGCCCGAGAGGTCAAAATCAGCCCCAGCATTTT. It specifies CASSPRGQNQPQHF.

The J gene is TRBJ1-4, the V gene TRBV15; D remains ambiguous. V was pared by 0 bases and J by 10 bases, with 12 bases between. Germline CDR1 LNHNV, CDR2 YYDKDF (reference sequence). This CDR3 comprises 14 residues. CDR3 sequence reads: CATSRDAGPGKLFF. In DNA form, the CDR3 reads TGTGCCACCAGCAGAGATGCCGGTCCCGGAAAACTGTTTTTT. The whole variable domain, filled in from reference TRBV15 and TRBJ1-4, reads DAMVIQNPRYQVTQFGKPVTLSCSQTLNHNVMYWYQQKSSQAPKLLFHYYDKDFNNEADTPDNFQSRRPNTSFCFLDIRSPGLGDTAMYLCATSRDAGPGKLFFGSGTQLSVL.

V usage is TRBV6-4 and J usage is TRBJ2-3, with 9 nucleotides matching TRBD2. The CDR3 totals 16 residues. Germline V gene data show CDR1 as MRHNA and CDR2 as SNTAGT. V lost 4 bases, J lost 4 bases, and 9 bases stayed unmatched. CDR3 in amino acids: CASSARAGGRPDTQYF. As DNA, the CDR3 is TGTGCCAGCAGTGCCCGGGCGGGGGGGCGTCCAGATACGCAGTATTTT.

The V gene is TRBV25-1, the J gene TRBJ1-2; D ambiguous. The CDR3 extends over 16 amino acids. Trimming took 2 bases from V and 2 from J, leaving 15 bases between them. Looked up from germline, CDR1 is MGHDK and CDR2 is SYGVNS. The CDR3 loop reads CASSEATLTGNYGYTF. The DNA for the CDR3 is TGTGCCAGCAGTGAAGCCACCTTGACTGGGAACTATGGCTACACCTTC.